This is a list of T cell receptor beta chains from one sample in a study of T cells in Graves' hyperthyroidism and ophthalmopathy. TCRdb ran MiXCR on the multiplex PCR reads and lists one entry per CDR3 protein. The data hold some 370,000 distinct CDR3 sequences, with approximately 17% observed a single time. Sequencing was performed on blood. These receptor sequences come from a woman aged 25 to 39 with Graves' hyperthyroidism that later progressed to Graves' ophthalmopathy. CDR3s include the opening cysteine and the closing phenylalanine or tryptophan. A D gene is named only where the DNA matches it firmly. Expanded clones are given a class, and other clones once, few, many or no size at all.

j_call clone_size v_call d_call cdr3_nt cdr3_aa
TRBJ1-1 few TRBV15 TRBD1 TGTGCCACCAGCAAATCAGACAGGGCTGAAGCTTTCTTT CATSKSDRAEAFF
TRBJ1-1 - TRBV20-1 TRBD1 TGCAGTGCTAGTCGGACAGGGGCTGGGGCTTTCTTT CSASRTGAGAFF
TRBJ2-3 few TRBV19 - TGTGCCAGTAGTACCCCCCCGGGAGTGCGGATATACACAGATACGCAGTATTTT CASSTPPGVRIYTDTQYF
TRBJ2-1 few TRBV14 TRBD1 TGTGCCAGCAGCCAAGTGACAGGGGGCAATGAGCAGTTCTTC CASSQVTGGNEQFF
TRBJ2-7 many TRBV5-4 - TGTGCCAGCAGCTTGGGTACAGGGGGGGTCGAGCAGTACTTC CASSLGTGGVEQYF
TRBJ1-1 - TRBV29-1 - TGCAGCGTTGTCTGGGCACTCCTCTTTTCGGGCACTGAAGCTTTCTTT CSVVWALLFSGTEAFF
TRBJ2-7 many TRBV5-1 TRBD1 TGCGCCAGCAGCTCCTGGGCGCAGGGGGCCTACGAGCAGTACTTC CASSSWAQGAYEQYF
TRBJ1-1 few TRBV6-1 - TGTGCCAGCACCAATCTCCGGGGGGACCACACTAAAGCTTTCTTT CASTNLRGDHTKAFF
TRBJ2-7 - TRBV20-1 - TGCAGTGCAATCGGGAGACTCTACGAGCAGTACTTC CSAIGRLYEQYF
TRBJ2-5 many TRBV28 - TGTGCCAGCGGGACCGCGCACACCCAGTACTTC CASGTAHTQYF
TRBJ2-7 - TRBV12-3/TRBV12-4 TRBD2 TGTGCCAGCAGCCATAGCGGGAGGAACCACGAGCAGTACTTC CASSHSGRNHEQYF
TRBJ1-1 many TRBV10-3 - TGTGCCATCAGTGAGTCGTGGGGAGGGGGCACTGAAGCTTTCTTT CAISESWGGGTEAFF